The source of this TCR beta chain is a study of T cells in Graves' hyperthyroidism and ophthalmopathy. Many counts were recorded for this clonotype. The study excluded patients with uncontrolled infection, other autoimmune disease, pregnancy or lactation. The CDR3 totals 16 residues. Germline CDR1 and CDR2: SGDLS and YYNGEE. Trimming cost V 0 bases and J 8 bases; bases outside gene matches: 9. TCR beta CDR3 regions were amplified from RNA. HTBI primers drove first-round RT-PCR of the TCR CDR3. TCRdb fed the multiplex PCR reads into MiXCR, producing one record per CDR3 protein. The sample holds 370,000 or so distinct CDR3 sequences, 15% to 18% seen once.

Input material: blood. The origin of this receptor is a woman under 30 with Graves' hyperthyroidism that later progressed to Graves' ophthalmopathy. The chain recombines TRBV9 with TRBJ2-1; 9 nucleotides agree with TRBD2. The CDR3 region is CASSVEPSGRRYEQFF. CDR3 nucleotide sequence: TGTGCCAGCAGCGTAGAGCCGAGCGGGAGGCGCTATGAGCAGTTCTTC.